What follows describes a single TCR beta chain. This entry belongs to a study of blood T cell repertoires in COVID-19. Overall study context: The United States, Italy and Spain were the sources of the acute and convalescent COVID-19 samples.

The CDR3 is 14 amino acids. CDR1 and CDR2 from the germline V gene are MNHEY and SVGAGI. V lost 10 bases, J lost 2 bases, and 10 bases stayed unmatched. Authors' data handling: For nucleated cells, counts were estimated from reference gene primer amplification. Assay: immunoSEQ multiplex PCR; the TCRdb copy retains only in-frame clones and omits some. V and J calls plus clone size are reproduced from that table; the DNA served to infer D and trimming. The sample lists some 90,000 clones, more than 80% occurring once. The receptor was isolated from a man aged 50 to 60 with COVID-19, enrolled during active disease. J is TRBJ1-1 and V is TRBV6-5, with 7 bases identical to TRBD1. The specimen was peripheral blood. CDR3 coding DNA: TGTGCCACGGAAAAAGGACAGGTTAACACTGAAGCTTTCTTT. Amino acids: CATEKGQVNTEAFF.